This TCR beta chain was obtained from a study of CXCR3-negative and CXCR3-positive naive CD8 T cells. The authors prepared UMI-labeled TRB cDNA libraries by 5' RACE. TCRdb re-called the 5' RACE reads; every CDR3 protein appears as one record, without DNA. This sample's clone table lists 40,000 to 55,000 distinct CDR3 sequences. From germline, CDR1 is SEHNR and CDR2 FQNEAQ (reference sequence). The CDR3 length is 14 residues. This receptor was obtained from a human donor in good health. Some clones in this sample may be carry-over from other donors' samples. Sequenced input: naive CXCR3- CD8+ T cells from blood. The subset is: CD45RO-CCR7+CD27+CD95- naive CD8+ T cells lacking CXCR3 (TNR3-). The gene calls are TRBV7-9 and TRBJ2-7; TCRdb outputs TRBD1, but without DNA this stays unchecked. CDR3 sequence reads: CASSLAPGPGEQYF.